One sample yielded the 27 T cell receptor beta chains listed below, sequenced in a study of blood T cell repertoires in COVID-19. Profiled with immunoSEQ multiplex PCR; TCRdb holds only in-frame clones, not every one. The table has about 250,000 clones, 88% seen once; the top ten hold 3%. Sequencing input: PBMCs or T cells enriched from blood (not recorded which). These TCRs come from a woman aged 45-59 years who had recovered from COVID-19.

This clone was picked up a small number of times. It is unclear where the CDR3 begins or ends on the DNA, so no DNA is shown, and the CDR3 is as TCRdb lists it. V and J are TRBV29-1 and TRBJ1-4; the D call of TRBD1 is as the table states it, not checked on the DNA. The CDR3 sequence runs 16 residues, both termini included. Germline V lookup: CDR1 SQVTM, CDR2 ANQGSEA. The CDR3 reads CSVFFGQGASNEKLFF.

CDR3 DNA: TGTGCCAGTAGTGTACAGGTTACTATACAAGAGACCCAGTACTTC. Translated, it gives CASSVQVTIQETQYF. The chain couples TRBV19 to TRBJ2-5, with D perhaps matching TRBD1 (5 bases). The CDR3 loop spans 15 amino acids. Germline V gene data show CDR1 as LNHDA and CDR2 as SQIVND (reference sequence). With 5 bases removed from V and 2 bases from J, the gap between germline ends came to 15 bases.

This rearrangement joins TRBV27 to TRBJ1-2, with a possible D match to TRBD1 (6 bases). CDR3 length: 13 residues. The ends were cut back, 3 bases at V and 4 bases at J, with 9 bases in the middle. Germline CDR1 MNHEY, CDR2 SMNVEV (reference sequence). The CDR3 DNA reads TGTGCCAGCAGTTTGATCAGGGGCTATGGCTACACCTTC. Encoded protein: CASSLIRGYGYTF.

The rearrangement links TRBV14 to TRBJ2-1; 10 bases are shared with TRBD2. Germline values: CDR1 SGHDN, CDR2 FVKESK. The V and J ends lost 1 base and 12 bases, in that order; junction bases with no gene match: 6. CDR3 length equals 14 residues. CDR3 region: CASSQGASGSRQFF. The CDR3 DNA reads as TGTGCCAGCAGCCAAGGTGCTAGCGGGAGTAGGCAGTTCTTC.

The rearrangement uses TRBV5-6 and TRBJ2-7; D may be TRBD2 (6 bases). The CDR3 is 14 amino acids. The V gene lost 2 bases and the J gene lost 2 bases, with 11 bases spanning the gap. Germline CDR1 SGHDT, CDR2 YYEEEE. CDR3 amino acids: CASSFTGAAYEQYF. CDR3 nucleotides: TGTGCCAGCAGCTTTACGGGAGCGGCCTACGAGCAGTACTTC.

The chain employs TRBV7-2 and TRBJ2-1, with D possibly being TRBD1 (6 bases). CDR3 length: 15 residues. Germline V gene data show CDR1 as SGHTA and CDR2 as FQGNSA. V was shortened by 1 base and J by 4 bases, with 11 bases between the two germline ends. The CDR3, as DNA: TGTGCCAGCAGCTTAGGGGACAAAAAATACAATGAGCAGTTCTTC. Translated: CASSLGDKKYNEQFF. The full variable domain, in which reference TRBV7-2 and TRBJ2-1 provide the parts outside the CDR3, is GAGVSQSPSNKVTEKGKDVELRCDPISGHTALYWYRQSLGQGLEFLIYFQGNSAPDKSGLPSDRFSAERTGGSVSTLTIQRTQQEDSAVYLCASSLGDKKYNEQFFGPGTRLTVL.

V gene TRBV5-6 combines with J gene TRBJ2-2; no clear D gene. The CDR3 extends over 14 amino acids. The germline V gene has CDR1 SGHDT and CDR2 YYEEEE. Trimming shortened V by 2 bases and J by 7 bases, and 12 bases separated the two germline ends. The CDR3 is CASSFIKIGGELFF. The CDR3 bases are TGTGCCAGCAGCTTTATCAAAATCGGCGGGGAGCTGTTTTTT.

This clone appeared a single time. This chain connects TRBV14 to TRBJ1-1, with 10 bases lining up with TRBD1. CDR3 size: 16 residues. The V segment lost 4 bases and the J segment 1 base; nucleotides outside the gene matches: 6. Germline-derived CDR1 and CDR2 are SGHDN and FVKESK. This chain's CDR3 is CASSPGTGVPNTEAFF. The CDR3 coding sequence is TGTGCCAGCAGCCCAGGGACAGGGGTTCCGAACACTGAAGCTTTCTTT.

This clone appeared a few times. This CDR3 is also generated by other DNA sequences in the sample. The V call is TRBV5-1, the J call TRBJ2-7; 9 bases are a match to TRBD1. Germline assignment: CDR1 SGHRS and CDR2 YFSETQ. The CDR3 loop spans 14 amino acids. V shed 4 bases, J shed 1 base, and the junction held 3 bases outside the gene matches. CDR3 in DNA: TGCGCCAGCAGCGCCGACAGGGGGTCCTACGAGCAGTACTTC. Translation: CASSADRGSYEQYF.

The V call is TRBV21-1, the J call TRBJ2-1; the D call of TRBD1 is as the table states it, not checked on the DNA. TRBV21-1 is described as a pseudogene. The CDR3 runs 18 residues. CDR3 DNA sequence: TGTGCCAGCAGCCAAATTGGGTCAGGGGGTCGGGGTAGAAATGAGCAGTTCTTC. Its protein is CASSQIGSGGRGRNEQFF.

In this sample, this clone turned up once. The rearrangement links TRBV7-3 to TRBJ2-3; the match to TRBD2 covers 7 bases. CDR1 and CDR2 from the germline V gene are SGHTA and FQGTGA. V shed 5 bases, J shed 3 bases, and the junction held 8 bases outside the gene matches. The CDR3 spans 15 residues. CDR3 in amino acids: CASSPSGLGTDTQYF. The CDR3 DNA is TGTGCCAGCAGCCCCTCCGGACTAGGAACAGATACGCAGTATTTT.

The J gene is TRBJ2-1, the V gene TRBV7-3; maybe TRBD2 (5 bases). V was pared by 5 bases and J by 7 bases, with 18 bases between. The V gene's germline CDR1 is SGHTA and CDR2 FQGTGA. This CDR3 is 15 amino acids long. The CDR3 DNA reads TGTGCCAGCAGCACCAGCGGAGCCCCATGGAATGAGCAGTTCTTC. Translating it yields CASSTSGAPWNEQFF.

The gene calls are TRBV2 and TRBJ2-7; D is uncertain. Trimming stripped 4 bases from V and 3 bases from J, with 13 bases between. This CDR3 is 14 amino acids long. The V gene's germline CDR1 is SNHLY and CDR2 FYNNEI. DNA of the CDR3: TGTGCCAGCAGTGGACAAAAGGCAGGCTACGAGCAGTACTTC. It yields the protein CASSGQKAGYEQYF.

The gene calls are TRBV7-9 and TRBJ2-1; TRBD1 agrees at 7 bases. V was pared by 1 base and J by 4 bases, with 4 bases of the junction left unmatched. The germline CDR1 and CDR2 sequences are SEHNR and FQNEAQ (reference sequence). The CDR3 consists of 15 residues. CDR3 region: CASSLGQGPYNEQFF. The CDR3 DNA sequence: TGTGCCAGCAGCTTAGGACAGGGACCTTACAATGAGCAGTTCTTC.

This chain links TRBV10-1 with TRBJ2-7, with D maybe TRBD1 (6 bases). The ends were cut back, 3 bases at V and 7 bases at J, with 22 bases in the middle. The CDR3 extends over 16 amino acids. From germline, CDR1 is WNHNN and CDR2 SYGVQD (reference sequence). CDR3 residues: CASSDLRTDNQREQYF. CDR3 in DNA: TGCGCCAGCAGTGATCTCAGGACAGACAACCAAAGGGAGCAGTACTTC.

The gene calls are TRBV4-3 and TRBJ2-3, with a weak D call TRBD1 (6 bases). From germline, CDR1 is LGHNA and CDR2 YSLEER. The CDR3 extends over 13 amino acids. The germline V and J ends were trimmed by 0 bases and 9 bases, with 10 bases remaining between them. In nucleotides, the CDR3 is TGCGCCAGCAGCCAAGAATATACAGGGACGCAGTATTTT. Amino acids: CASSQEYTGTQYF.

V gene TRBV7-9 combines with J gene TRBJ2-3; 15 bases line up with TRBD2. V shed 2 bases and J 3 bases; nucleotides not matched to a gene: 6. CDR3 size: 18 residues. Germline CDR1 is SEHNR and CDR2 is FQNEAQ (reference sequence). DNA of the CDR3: TGTGCCAGCAGCTTAACCGGGACTAGCGGGAGGTGGACAGATACGCAGTATTTT. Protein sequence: CASSLTGTSGRWTDTQYF.

The CDR3 loop reads CASSSLRGRDQPQHF. For the CDR3, the DNA is TGTGCCAGCAGTTCGCTTAGGGGGCGGGATCAGCCCCAGCATTTT. V is TRBV27 and J is TRBJ1-5, with 7 bases aligning to TRBD1. Per the germline V gene, CDR1 is MNHEY and CDR2 is SMNVEV (reference sequence). This CDR3 spans 15 amino acids. The V segment lost 4 bases and the J segment 5 bases; nucleotides outside the gene matches: 8.

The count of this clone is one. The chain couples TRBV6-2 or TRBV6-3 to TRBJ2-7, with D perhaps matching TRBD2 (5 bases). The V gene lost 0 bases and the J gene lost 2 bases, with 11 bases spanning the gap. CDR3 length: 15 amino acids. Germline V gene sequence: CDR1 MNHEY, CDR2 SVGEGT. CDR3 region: CASSYSPSGAYEQYF. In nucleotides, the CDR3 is TGTGCCAGCAGTTACTCTCCCAGCGGAGCCTACGAGCAGTACTTC.

The CDR3 DNA follows: TGTGCCAGCAGTTTTGGGGGCGCAGAAAACATTCAGTACTTC. It specifies CASSFGGAENIQYF. The V and J genes are TRBV28 and TRBJ2-4; maybe TRBD1 (6 bases). The CDR3 consists of 14 residues. Trimming left V 3 bases short and J 5 bases short, with 11 bases between. The germline V gene has CDR1 MDHEN and CDR2 SYDVKM.

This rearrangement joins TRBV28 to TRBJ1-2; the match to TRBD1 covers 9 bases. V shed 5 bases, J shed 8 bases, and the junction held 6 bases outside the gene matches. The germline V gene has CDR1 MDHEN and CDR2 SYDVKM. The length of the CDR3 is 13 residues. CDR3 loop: CASSAGTGKGYTF. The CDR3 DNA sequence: TGTGCCAGCAGTGCGGGGACAGGGAAGGGCTACACCTTC.

The CDR3 sequence is CASSQDRLNYGYTF. CDR3 DNA: TGTGCCAGCAGCCAAGACAGGTTAAACTATGGCTACACCTTC. V gene TRBV16 combines with J gene TRBJ1-2, with a weak D call TRBD1 (6 bases). The CDR3 loop spans 14 amino acids. V was pared by 2 bases and J by 2 bases, with 9 bases between. CDR1 is KGHSY and CDR2 is FQNENV in the germline V gene.

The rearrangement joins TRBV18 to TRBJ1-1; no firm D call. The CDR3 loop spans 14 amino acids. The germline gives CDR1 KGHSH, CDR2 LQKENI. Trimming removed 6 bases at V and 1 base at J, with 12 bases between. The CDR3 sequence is CASSRTTGNTEAFF. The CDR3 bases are TGTGCCAGCTCTCGAACGACGGGGAACACTGAAGCTTTCTTT.

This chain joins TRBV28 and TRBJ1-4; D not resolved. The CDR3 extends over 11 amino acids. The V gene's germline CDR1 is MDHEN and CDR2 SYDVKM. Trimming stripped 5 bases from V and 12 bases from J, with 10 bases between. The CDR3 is CASSPLRELFF. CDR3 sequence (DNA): TGTGCCAGCAGTCCCCTGAGGGAACTGTTTTTT.

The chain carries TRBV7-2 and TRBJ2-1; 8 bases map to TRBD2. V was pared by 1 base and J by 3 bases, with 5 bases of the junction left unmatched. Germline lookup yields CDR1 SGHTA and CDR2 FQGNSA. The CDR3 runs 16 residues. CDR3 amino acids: CASSLELGTSYNEQFF. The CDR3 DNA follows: TGTGCCAGCAGCTTAGAGTTGGGGACTAGCTACAATGAGCAGTTCTTC.

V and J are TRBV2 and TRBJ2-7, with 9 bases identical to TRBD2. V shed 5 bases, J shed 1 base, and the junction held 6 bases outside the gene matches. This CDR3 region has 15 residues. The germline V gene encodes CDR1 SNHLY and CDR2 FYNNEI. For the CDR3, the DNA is TGTGCCAGCAGTATAGGGGCGGGAGGGTCCTACGAGCAGTACTTC. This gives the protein CASSIGAGGSYEQYF.

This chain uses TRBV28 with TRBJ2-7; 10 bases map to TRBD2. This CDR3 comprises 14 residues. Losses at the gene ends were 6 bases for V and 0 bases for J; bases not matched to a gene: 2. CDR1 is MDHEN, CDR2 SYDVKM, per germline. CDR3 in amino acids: CASRPSGSSYEQYF. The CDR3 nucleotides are TGTGCCAGCAGACCTAGCGGGAGCTCCTACGAGCAGTACTTC.